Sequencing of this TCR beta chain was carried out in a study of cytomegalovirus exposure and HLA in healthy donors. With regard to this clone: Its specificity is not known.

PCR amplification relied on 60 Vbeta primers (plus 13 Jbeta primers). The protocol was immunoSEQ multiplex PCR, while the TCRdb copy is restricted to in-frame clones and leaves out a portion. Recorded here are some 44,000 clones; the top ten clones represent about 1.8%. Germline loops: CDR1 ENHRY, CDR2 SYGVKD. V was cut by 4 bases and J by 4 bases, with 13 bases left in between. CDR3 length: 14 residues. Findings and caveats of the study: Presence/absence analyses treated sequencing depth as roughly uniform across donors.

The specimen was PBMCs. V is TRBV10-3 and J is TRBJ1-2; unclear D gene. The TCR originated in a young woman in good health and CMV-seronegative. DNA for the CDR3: TGTGCCATCAGTGGAGTGGAGGGTCTCTATGGCTACACCTTC. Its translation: CAISGVEGLYGYTF.